The 15 T cell receptor beta chains below all came from one sample that was sequenced in a study of beta chain features in type 1 diabetes. These receptors lack a known antigen. The authors reverse transcribed all of the isolated RNA, so sequencing captured expressed TCRB transcripts. Using immunoSEQ multiplex PCR, the repertoire was profiled, and TCRdb retains in-frame clones only, with some absent. This sample has some 350,000 clones, with about 13% found just once. Study-level results: For Type 1 diabetes patients, all four CD4+ subsets carried TCRB CDR3s that were moderately but significantly shorter.

The sequencing sample was made of naive CD4+ T cells from blood. These receptors all stem from a woman between 18 and 29 years old with type 1 diabetes.

The sample holds one count of this clone. The rearrangement uses TRBV28 and TRBJ1-1; D possibly corresponds to TRBD1 (5 bases). V lost 1 base to trimming and J lost 4 bases, with 16 bases between them. Germline values: CDR1 MDHEN, CDR2 SYDVKM. The CDR3 contains 16 residues. CDR3 sequence: CASSLYGGAKGTEAFF. The CDR3 region has the DNA TGTGCCAGCAGTTTATATGGAGGGGCAAAGGGCACTGAAGCTTTCTTT.

About this clone: A much more abundant neighbour one base away suggests this may be a read error. Other DNA sequences in this specimen translate into the identical CDR3. The chain links TRBV11-2 to TRBJ1-1; no clear D gene. The V and J ends lost 0 bases and 1 base respectively, with 3 bases between them. This CDR3 is 13 amino acids long. Germline assignment: CDR1 SGHAT and CDR2 FQNNGV. CDR3 amino acids: CASSLDRNTEAFF. The CDR3 DNA reads as TGTGCCAGCAGCTTAGACAGGAACACTGAAGCTTTCTTT.

The J gene is TRBJ2-1, the V gene TRBV4-1, with TRBD1 matching 7 bases. The V gene's germline CDR1 is MGHRA and CDR2 YSYEKL. The V segment lost 4 bases and the J segment 5 bases; nucleotides outside the gene matches: 11. The CDR3 is made up of 16 amino acids. This CDR3 is CASSPGQPYGNNEQFF. CDR3 nucleotide sequence: TGCGCCAGCAGCCCGGGACAGCCTTACGGGAACAATGAGCAGTTCTTC.

The chain combines TRBV27 with TRBJ1-1; 8 bases align to TRBD1. CDR1 is MNHEY and CDR2 is SMNVEV in the germline V gene (reference sequence). The CDR3 totals 13 residues. V lost 3 bases, J lost 4 bases, and 1 base stayed unmatched. This CDR3 reads CASSFTGGTEAFF. In nucleotides, the CDR3 is TGTGCCAGCAGTTTTACAGGGGGCACTGAAGCTTTCTTT.

This chain uses TRBV27 with TRBJ2-7; no definite D call. CDR1 MNHEY and CDR2 SMNVEV come from the germline V gene (reference sequence). This CDR3 is 15 amino acids long. The ends were cut back, 2 bases at V and 2 bases at J, with 13 bases in the middle. CDR3 sequence: CASSLGPHPPYEQYF. The DNA for the CDR3 is TGTGCCAGCAGTTTAGGGCCTCACCCCCCCTACGAGCAGTACTTC.

The chain is built from TRBV20-1 and TRBJ2-1; the D is unclear. Germline V lookup: CDR1 DFQATT, CDR2 SNEGSKA (reference sequence). CDR3 length equals 11 residues. The V gene lost 5 bases and the J gene lost 8 bases, with 10 bases spanning the gap. The DNA for the CDR3 is TGCAGTGCTGGGCTTGGGCATGAGCAGTTCTTC. Residues: CSAGLGHEQFF.

This clone appeared a few times. The genes are TRBV7-2 and TRBJ2-1, with D unclear. Per germline, CDR1 SGHTA and CDR2 FQGNSA. V was pared by 2 bases and J by 4 bases, with 9 bases between. This CDR3 region has 14 residues. The CDR3 here is CASSLLAPYNEQFF. The CDR3 DNA follows: TGTGCCAGCAGCTTATTGGCACCTTACAATGAGCAGTTCTTC.

The chain has TRBV5-1 and TRBJ2-3; no clear D. CDR1 is SGHRS and CDR2 is YFSETQ in the germline V gene. V lost 0 bases and J 2 bases, leaving 10 bases between the germline ends. The CDR3 runs to 15 residues. DNA of the CDR3: TGCGCCAGCAGCTTGGTGGGTCAGGACACAGATACGCAGTATTTT. It yields the protein CASSLVGQDTDTQYF.

This clone was seen repeatedly, ten times or more. This chain connects TRBV4-3 to TRBJ1-1, with D hard to call. Germline V gene lookup returns CDR1 LGHNA and CDR2 YSLEER. The CDR3 is made up of 13 amino acids. The V gene lost 0 bases and the J gene lost 0 bases, with 2 bases spanning the gap. Written as DNA, the CDR3 is TGCGCCAGCAGCCAAGACATGAACACTGAAGCTTTCTTT. This translates into CASSQDMNTEAFF.

This clone was recorded a few times. The chain couples TRBV7-8 to TRBJ1-1; tentative D call: TRBD1 (6 bases). With 0 bases removed from V and 0 bases from J, the gap between germline ends came to 11 bases. Germline V gene sequence: CDR1 SGHVS, CDR2 FQNEAQ. The CDR3 totals 16 residues. CDR3 DNA: TGTGCCAGCAGCTTAGCGTGGGGGCCGGTGAACACTGAAGCTTTCTTT. Protein sequence: CASSLAWGPVNTEAFF.

A few counts support this clone. Additional DNA sequences in this sample encode the identical CDR3. V and J are TRBV18 and TRBJ2-5; 7 nucleotides align to TRBD1. The V gene's germline CDR1 is KGHSH and CDR2 LQKENI. V dropped 3 bases and J dropped 2; count of bases not matched to a gene: 0. This CDR3 is built from 13 residues. The CDR3 spells CASSPGQQETQYF. The DNA for the CDR3 is TGTGCCAGCTCACCGGGACAGCAAGAGACCCAGTACTTC.

The chain has TRBV5-1 and TRBJ2-3; 7 bases are shared with TRBD1. CDR3 length equals 16 residues. The germline CDR1 and CDR2 sequences are SGHRS and YFSETQ. J gave up 4 bases and V 4 bases, and 12 bases lay outside the gene matches. The CDR3 DNA follows: TGCGCCAGCAGCCGAGGGACAGCCACGCCCGCAGATACGCAGTATTTT. Translated: CASSRGTATPADTQYF. Full variable domain (remainder filled in from reference TRBV5-1 and TRBJ2-3): KAGVTQTPRYLIKTRGQQVTLSCSPISGHRSVSWYQQTPGQGLQFLFEYFSETQRNKGNFPGRFSGRQFSNSRSEMNVSTLELGDSALYLCASSRGTATPADTQYFGPGTRLTVL.

This clone was seen a handful of times. The V and J genes are TRBV6-6 and TRBJ2-1, with TRBD2 matching 11 bases. Germline values: CDR1 MNHNY, CDR2 SVGAGI (reference sequence). CDR3 length: 15 residues. Germline trimming cut 5 bases from V and 6 bases from J; bases unmatched to any gene: 6. The CDR3 nucleotides read TGTGCCAGCAGTATAGCGGGGGGGGGACTCAATGAGCAGTTCTTC. This encodes CASSIAGGGLNEQFF.

This clone came up a few times. The chain combines TRBV6-4 with TRBJ2-1, with D possibly matching TRBD2 (6 bases). V was pared by 6 bases and J by 13 bases, with 19 bases between. The CDR3 length is 13 residues. Germline V gene lookup returns CDR1 MRHNA and CDR2 SNTAGT. DNA for the CDR3: TGTGCCAGCAGCCTGGACTACAACCTGCCCCAGTTCTTC. This gives the protein CASSLDYNLPQFF.

This clone was found a few times. The chain uses TRBV5-1 and TRBJ2-7, with 10 bases that match TRBD1. Germline V gene sequence: CDR1 SGHRS, CDR2 YFSETQ. Trimming cost V 3 bases and J 4 bases; bases outside gene matches: 4. The CDR3 extends over 14 amino acids. The CDR3 loop reads CASSSDRGLYEQYF. DNA of the CDR3: TGCGCCAGCAGCTCCGACAGGGGGCTATACGAGCAGTACTTC.